Presented here are 3 T cell receptor beta chains from one specimen sequenced in a study of cytomegalovirus exposure and HLA in healthy donors. Sequencing was performed with immunoSEQ multiplex PCR; in TCRdb, only in-frame clones are kept and a portion is missing. The sample consists of around 300,000 clones, approximately 90% of them appearing once. The sequenced sample was PBMCs. These receptors were obtained from a woman in her 30s in good health and CMV-seropositive.

This clone was seen a few times. The chain employs TRBV5-4 and TRBJ2-5; no firm D call. Per germline, CDR1 SGHNT and CDR2 YYREEE (reference sequence). This CDR3 region has 14 residues. V was clipped by 3 bases and J by 1 base, with 10 bases between them. For the CDR3, the DNA is TGTGCCAGCAGCTCCCCCCGAATCCAAGAGACCCAGTACTTC. Protein: CASSSPRIQETQYF.

This clone was detected only a few times. The V call is TRBV5-1, the J call TRBJ1-2; a weak D match, TRBD1 (5 bases). V lost 4 bases, J lost 6 bases, and 19 bases lay in between. The CDR3 has 15 amino acids. The germline V gene encodes CDR1 SGHRS and CDR2 YFSETQ. The CDR3 bases are TGCGCCAGCAGCCCCCCCGCGCAGGGACGGGATGGCTACACCTTC. This sequence encodes CASSPPAQGRDGYTF. Full variable domain (remainder filled in from reference TRBV5-1 and TRBJ1-2): KAGVTQTPRYLIKTRGQQVTLSCSPISGHRSVSWYQQTPGQGLQFLFEYFSETQRNKGNFPGRFSGRQFSNSRSEMNVSTLELGDSALYLCASSPPAQGRDGYTFGSGTRLTVV.

The CDR3 DNA is TGTGCCAGTAGTCCTAGAACCCTCACAGATACGCAGTATTTT. Translated, it gives CASSPRTLTDTQYF. The genes are TRBV19 and TRBJ2-3; no clear D. The CDR3 is 14 residues long. V was shortened by 5 bases and J by 2 bases, with 11 bases between the two germline ends. The germline CDR1 and CDR2 sequences are LNHDA and SQIVND (reference sequence).